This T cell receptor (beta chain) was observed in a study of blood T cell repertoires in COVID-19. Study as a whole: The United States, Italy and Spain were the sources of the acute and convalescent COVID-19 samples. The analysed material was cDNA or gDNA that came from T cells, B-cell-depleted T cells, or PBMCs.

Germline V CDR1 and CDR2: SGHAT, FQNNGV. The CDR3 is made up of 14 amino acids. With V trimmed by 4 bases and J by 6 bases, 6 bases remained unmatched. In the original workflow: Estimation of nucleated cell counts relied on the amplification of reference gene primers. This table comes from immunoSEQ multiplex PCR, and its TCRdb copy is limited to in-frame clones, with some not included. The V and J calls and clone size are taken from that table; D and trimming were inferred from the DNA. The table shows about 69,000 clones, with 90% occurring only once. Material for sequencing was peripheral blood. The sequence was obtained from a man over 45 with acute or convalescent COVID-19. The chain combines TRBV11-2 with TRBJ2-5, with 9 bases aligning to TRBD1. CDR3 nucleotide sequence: TGTGCCAGCAGCTCTACAGGGGGCAGTAAGACCCAGTACTTC. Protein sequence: CASSSTGGSKTQYF.